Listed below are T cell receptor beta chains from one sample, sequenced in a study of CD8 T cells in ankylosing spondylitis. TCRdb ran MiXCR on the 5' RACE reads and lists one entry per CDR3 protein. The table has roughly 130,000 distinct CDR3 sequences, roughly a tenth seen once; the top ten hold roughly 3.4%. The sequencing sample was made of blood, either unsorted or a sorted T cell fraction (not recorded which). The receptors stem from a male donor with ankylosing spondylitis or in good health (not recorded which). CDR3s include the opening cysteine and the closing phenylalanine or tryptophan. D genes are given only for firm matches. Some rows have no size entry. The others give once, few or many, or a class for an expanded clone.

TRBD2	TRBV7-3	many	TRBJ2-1	TGTGCCAGCAGCTTAATGAGCGGGAGCCTATATGAGCAGTTCTTC	CASSLMSGSLYEQFF
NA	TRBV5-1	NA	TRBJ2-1	TGCGCCAGCAGCTGGGGGACTGACTACAATGAGCAGTTCTTC	CASSWGTDYNEQFF
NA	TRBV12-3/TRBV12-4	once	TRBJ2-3	TGTGCCAGCAGTATAGAACGGGGGACCAACGGAGATACGCAGTATTTT	CASSIERGTNGDTQYF
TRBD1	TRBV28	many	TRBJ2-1	TGTGCCAGCAGTTCAGCCTACGGGACAGGGTACAATGAGCAGTTCTTC	CASSSAYGTGYNEQFF
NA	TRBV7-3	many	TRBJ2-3	TGTGCCAGCAGCTTATTTGGGTACCCAGATACGCAGTATTTT	CASSLFGYPDTQYF
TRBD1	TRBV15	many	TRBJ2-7	TGTGCCACCAGCAGAGCCGGACAGGGCTCCTACGAGCAGTACTTC	CATSRAGQGSYEQYF
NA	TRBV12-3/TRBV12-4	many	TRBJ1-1	TGTGCCAGCAGTACCGGACAAGGTGCTTTCTTT	CASSTGQGAFF
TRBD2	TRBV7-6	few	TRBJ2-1	TGTGCCAGCAGCCGAGCCGGGACTAGCGGGAGCAATGAGCAGTTCTTC	CASSRAGTSGSNEQFF
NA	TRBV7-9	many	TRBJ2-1	TGTGCCAGCAGCGGAGAGAATGAGCAGTTCTTC	CASSGENEQFF
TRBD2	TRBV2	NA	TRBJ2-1	TGTGCCATCAGTTTGACGACTAGCGGGAGGGCCAGGGACAATGAGCAGTTCTTC	CAISLTTSGRARDNEQFF
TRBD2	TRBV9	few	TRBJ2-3	TGTGCCAGCAGCGTAGGGGCTAGCGGGTACACAGATACGCAGTATTTT	CASSVGASGYTDTQYF
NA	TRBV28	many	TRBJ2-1	TGTGCCAGCAGTTTCTTTGTCTCCCAGACCAAGGAGCAGTTCTTC	CASSFFVSQTKEQFF
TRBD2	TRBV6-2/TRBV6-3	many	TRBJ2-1	TGTGCCAGCAAGTACGCTCGGGGGGAGAGCTCCTACAATGAGCAGTTCTTC	CASKYARGESSYNEQFF
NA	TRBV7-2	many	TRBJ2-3	TGTGCCAGCAGCAACAGTAGAAGCACAGATACGCAGTATTTT	CASSNSRSTDTQYF
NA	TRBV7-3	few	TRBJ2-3	TGTGCCAGCAGCTTAGATCTGGCTAGCACAGATACGCAGTATTTT	CASSLDLASTDTQYF
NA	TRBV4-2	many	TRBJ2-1	TGTGCCAGCAGACGGAACAATGAGCAGTTCTTC	CASRRNNEQFF
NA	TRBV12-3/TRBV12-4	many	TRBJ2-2	TGTGCCAGCAGTTTACCGGACTACAAAACCGGGGAGCTGTTTTTT	CASSLPDYKTGELFF
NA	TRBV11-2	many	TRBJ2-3	TGTGCCAGCAGCTTAGGACTCACAGATACGCAGTATTTT	CASSLGLTDTQYF
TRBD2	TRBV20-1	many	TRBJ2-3	TGCAGTGCTAGAGAACTAGCGGGAGTAAGGGGCACAGATACGCAGTATTTT	CSARELAGVRGTDTQYF
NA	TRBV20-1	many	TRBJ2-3	TGCAGTGCCCCAGGAGTTGTGGATACGCAGTATTTT	CSAPGVVDTQYF
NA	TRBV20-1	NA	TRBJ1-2	TGCAGTGCCGCCCCCTTGGGGGGATATGGCTATGGCTACACCTTC	CSAAPLGGYGYGYTF
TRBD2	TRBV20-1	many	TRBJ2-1	TGCAGTGCTAGAGATGGGGCGGGAGGGTATTACAATGAGCAGTTCTTC	CSARDGAGGYYNEQFF
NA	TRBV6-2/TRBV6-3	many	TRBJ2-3	TGTGCCAGCAGAGGACCAGGGCCAGATACGCAGTATTTT	CASRGPGPDTQYF
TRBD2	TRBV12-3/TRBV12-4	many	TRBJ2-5	TGTGCCAGCAGCGGTGGACTAGCGGGAGGGCGGGGGACCCAGTACTTC	CASSGGLAGGRGTQYF
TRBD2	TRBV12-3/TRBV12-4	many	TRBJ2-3	TGTGCCAGCGGGAGGGCCCGGGATACGCAGTATTTT	CASGRARDTQYF
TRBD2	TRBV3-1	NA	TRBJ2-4	TGTGCCAGCAGCCTGACCGGGACTAGCGGGAGCCATGACATTCAGTACTTC	CASSLTGTSGSHDIQYF
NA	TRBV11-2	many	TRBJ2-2	TGTGCCAGCAGCTTAGTGCCCAGGGGGGCCGGGGAGCTGTTTTTT	CASSLVPRGAGELFF
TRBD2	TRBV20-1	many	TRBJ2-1	TGCAGTGCTAGGGAAGGACTAGCGGGTTCAAAAGAGCAGTTCTTC	CSAREGLAGSKEQFF
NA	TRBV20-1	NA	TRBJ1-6	TGCAGTGCTAGCGACGCAATGACGGGGGGCGCAGGGAATTCACCCCTCCACTTT	CSASDAMTGGAGNSPLHF
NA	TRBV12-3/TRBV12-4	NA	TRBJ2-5	TGTGCCAGCAGTCAACTTAGGAACCAAGAGACCCAGTACTTC	CASSQLRNQETQYF
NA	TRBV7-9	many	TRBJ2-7	TGTGCCAGCAGCCCCGCGAAGGGGACCTACGAGCAGTACTTC	CASSPAKGTYEQYF
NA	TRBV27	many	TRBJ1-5	TGTGCCAGCAGTTATCAGCCCCAGCATTTT	CASSYQPQHF
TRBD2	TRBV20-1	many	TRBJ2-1	TGCAGTGCAAAGACGAGGCGAGCGGGAGTCAACAATGAGCAGTTCTTC	CSAKTRRAGVNNEQFF
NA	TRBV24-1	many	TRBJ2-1	TGTGCCACCAGTAGACGGGACGTAGGAGATTACAATGAGCAGTTCTTC	CATSRRDVGDYNEQFF
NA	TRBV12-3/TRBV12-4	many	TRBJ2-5	TGTGCCAGCAGTTTAGGCAGGGGACAAGAGACCCAGTACTTC	CASSLGRGQETQYF
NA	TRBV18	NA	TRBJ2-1	TGTGCCAGCTCACCACTCGAAGCGACGGGGAGCTACAATGAGCAGTTCTTC	CASSPLEATGSYNEQFF
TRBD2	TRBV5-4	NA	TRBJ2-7	TGTGCCTGTTCTAGCGGGACTAGGAACGGAAACTACGAGCAGTACTTC	CACSSGTRNGNYEQYF
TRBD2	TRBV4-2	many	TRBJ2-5	TGTGCCAGCAGCCAGGGACTAGCGGGAGGACAAGAGACCCAGTACTTC	CASSQGLAGGQETQYF
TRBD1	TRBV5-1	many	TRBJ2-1	TGCGCCAGCAGAAACCGGGACAGGGTTAACAATGAGCAGTTCTTC	CASRNRDRVNNEQFF
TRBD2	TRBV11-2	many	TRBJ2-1	TGTGCCAGCAGCTCCTGGACTAGCGGGAGACGCTCCTACAATGAGCAGTTCTTC	CASSSWTSGRRSYNEQFF
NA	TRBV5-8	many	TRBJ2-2	TGTGCCAGCAGCCCCAGCGCGAACACCGGGGAGCTGTTTTTT	CASSPSANTGELFF
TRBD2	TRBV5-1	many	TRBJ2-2	TGCGCCAGCACCTGGACTAGCGGGAACACCGGGGAGCTGTTTTTT	CASTWTSGNTGELFF
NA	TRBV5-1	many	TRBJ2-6	TGCGCCAGCAGTGCGAGCTCTGGGGCCAACGTCCTGACTTTC	CASSASSGANVLTF
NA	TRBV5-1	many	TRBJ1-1	TGCGCCAGCAGCCAGACAGAGAACACTGAAGCTTTCTTT	CASSQTENTEAFF
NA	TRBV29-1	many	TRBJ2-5	TGCAGCGTTGAAGGCCACCAAGAGACCCAGTACTTC	CSVEGHQETQYF
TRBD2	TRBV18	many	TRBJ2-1	TGTGCCAGCTCTCTTTTACTAGCGGAGTACAATGAGCAGTTCTTC	CASSLLLAEYNEQFF
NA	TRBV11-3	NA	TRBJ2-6	TGTGCCAGCAGCCAAAGAGGCAGGCGGTCTAGCGAAGACTCTGGGGCCAACGTCCTGACTTTC	CASSQRGRRSSEDSGANVLTF
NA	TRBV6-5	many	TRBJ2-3	TGTGCCAGCAGTTACTCGATTCTCCCCACGAGAATGGATACGCAGTATTTT	CASSYSILPTRMDTQYF
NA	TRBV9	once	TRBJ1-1	TGTGCCAGCAGCGTAGGCGGGACGGATAACACTGAAGCTTTCTTT	CASSVGGTDNTEAFF
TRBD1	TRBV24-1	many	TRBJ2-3	TGTGCCACCAGTGATCCCGGGACAGGGGGTAGGGATACGCAGTATTTT	CATSDPGTGGRDTQYF
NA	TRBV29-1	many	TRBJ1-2	TGCAGCGTTGTAAGAGGTGATGGCTACACCTTC	CSVVRGDGYTF
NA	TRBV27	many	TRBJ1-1	TGTGCCAGCAGTTTATTCTCGGGGTTTCGGACTGAAGCTTTCTTT	CASSLFSGFRTEAFF
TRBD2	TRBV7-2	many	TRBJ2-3	TGTGCCAGCAGCTTGGGACTAGCGAAACGACGCACAGATACGCAGTATTTT	CASSLGLAKRRTDTQYF